Shown below are 12 T cell receptor beta chains from a single sample sequenced in a study of T cell clonotyping in hematopoietic cell transplantation. The repertoire was sequenced with immunoSEQ multiplex PCR; TCRdb's copy has only in-frame clones and lacks some. The table has just under 9,500 clones, roughly 79% seen once. Sequenced material: PBMCs, taken 180 days after allogeneic stem cell transplant. The receptors derive from a male patient between 40 and 49 years old who had an allogeneic stem cell transplant from a related donor, so the T cells may come from the graft donor. Some clones in this sample may be carry-over from other donors' samples.

The chain uses TRBV30 and TRBJ1-3; perhaps TRBD1 as D (5 bases). The V and J ends lost 1 base and 4 bases respectively, with 8 bases between them. This CDR3 has 13 residues. The germline CDR1 and CDR2 sequences are GTSNPN and SVGIG (reference sequence). In nucleotides, the CDR3 is TGTGCCTGGAGTGGCCGGGGGGGAAACACCATATATTTT. Protein product: CAWSGRGGNTIYF. Full variable domain (remainder filled in from reference TRBV30 and TRBJ1-3): SQTIHQWPATLVQPVGSPLSLECTVEGTSNPNLYWYRQAAGRGLQLLFYSVGIGQISSEVPQNLSASRPQDRQFILSSKKLLLSDSGFYLCAWSGRGGNTIYFGEGSWLTVV.

Only one count was recorded for this clone. The chain uses TRBV5-6 and TRBJ1-6; D uncertain. CDR1 is SGHDT, CDR2 YYEEEE, per germline. V was trimmed by 0 bases and J by 4 bases, leaving 14 bases between them. This CDR3 comprises 17 residues. The CDR3 loop is CASSLEGSGLYNSPLHF. The CDR3 coding sequence is TGTGCCAGCAGCTTGGAGGGCAGCGGATTATATAATTCACCCCTCCACTTT.

This chain links TRBV10-3 with TRBJ1-1; 10 bases line up with TRBD1. The CDR3 sequence is 16 residues long. Germline CDR1 and CDR2: ENHRY and SYGVKD. The V gene end was trimmed by 7 bases and the J gene end by 7 bases; junction bases not matched to a gene: 15. CDR3 amino acids: CAITGTGDAIPGEAFF. CDR3 DNA: TGTGCCATCACCGGGACAGGGGACGCGATCCCAGGTGAAGCTTTCTTT.

This clone was seen only a few times. This chain joins TRBV10-1 and TRBJ2-7; D ambiguous. In germline, CDR1 is WNHNN, CDR2 SYGVQD (reference sequence). The length of the CDR3 is 9 residues. The CDR3 spells CTGNYEQYF. In DNA form, the CDR3 reads TGCACCGGAAACTACGAGCAGTACTTC.

V is TRBV5-1 and J is TRBJ1-1, with a possible D match to TRBD1 (6 bases). The CDR3 length is 12 residues. Germline lookup yields CDR1 SGHRS and CDR2 YFSETQ. Trimming shortened V by 0 bases and J by 11 bases, and 11 bases separated the two germline ends. In DNA, the CDR3 is TGCGCCAGCAGCTTGGGCCAGGGGACGGCTTTCTTT. This gives the protein CASSLGQGTAFF.

The table lists this clone with a few counts. V is TRBV30 and J is TRBJ1-5; no clear D. Germline V lookup: CDR1 GTSNPN, CDR2 SVGIG (reference sequence). The germline V and J ends were trimmed by 1 base and 4 bases, with 8 bases remaining between them. The CDR3 is made up of 13 amino acids. The DNA of the CDR3 is TGTGCCTGGAGTGACCTTGGGAATCAGCCCCAGCATTTT. Protein product: CAWSDLGNQPQHF.

The chain joins TRBV4-3 to TRBJ2-4; tentatively, D is TRBD1 or TRBD2 (5 bases each). V was cut by 0 bases and J by 5 bases, with 14 bases left in between. Looked up from germline, CDR1 is LGHNA and CDR2 is YSLEER. The CDR3 totals 16 residues. The CDR3 is CASSQETTTGQNIQYF. Here the CDR3 DNA reads TGCGCCAGCAGCCAAGAAACCACGACGGGACAAAACATTCAGTACTTC.

As DNA, the CDR3 is TGTGCCAGCAGCGTACAGGAAGCCTCCTACAATGAGCAGTTCTTC. Protein: CASSVQEASYNEQFF. This rearrangement joins TRBV9 to TRBJ2-1, with D unresolved. The CDR3 sequence is 15 residues long. Germline V gene lookup returns CDR1 SGDLS and CDR2 YYNGEE. V lost 1 base and J lost 0, with 8 bases in between.

The V call is TRBV5-8, the J call TRBJ1-2, with D hard to call. Germline loops: CDR1 SGHTS, CDR2 YDEGEE. This CDR3 region has 14 residues. V lost 1 base and J lost 7, with 14 bases in between. The CDR3 nucleotides read TGTGCCAGCAGCTTGCGGGCCTCAGGAAGTGGCTACACCTTC. Translating it yields CASSLRASGSGYTF.

The genes are TRBV7-9 and TRBJ2-7, with 7 bases that match TRBD1. The junction had 13 bases not matched to a gene; V was cut back by 3 bases and J by 2 bases. The CDR3 consists of 17 residues. Germline V CDR1 and CDR2: SEHNR, FQNEAQ (reference sequence). CDR3 in DNA: TGTGCCAGCAGCTTCTTCGTAGGACAGGAGATAACCTACGAGCAGTACTTC. As protein: CASSFFVGQEITYEQYF.

In the case of this clone: The germline gene is not matched at one end of the junction; a read error may be the cause. This rearrangement joins TRBV7-7 to TRBJ2-3; D not resolved. This CDR3 has 16 amino acids. The germline V gene encodes CDR1 SSHAT and CDR2 FNYEAQ (reference sequence). The CDR3 coding sequence is TGTGCTAGCAGCTTAGCCGGCAGTTCTCGGGCAGATACGCAGTATTTT. Residues: CASSLAGSSRADTQYF.

The V gene is TRBV28, the J gene TRBJ2-6, with D uncertain. This CDR3 contains 15 residues. Trimming removed 3 bases at V and 4 bases at J, with 10 bases between. Germline V gives CDR1 MDHEN, CDR2 SYDVKM. The CDR3 is CASSFLLGGANVLTF. CDR3 nucleotides: TGTGCCAGCAGTTTCCTTCTGGGAGGGGCCAACGTCCTGACTTTC.